Listed below are T cell receptor beta chains from one sample, sequenced in a study of blood T cell repertoires in COVID-19. Produced via immunoSEQ multiplex PCR; TCRdb's table is partial and in-frame only. The sample holds around 130,000 clones, 70% to 90% seen once. Material: peripheral blood. The origin of the receptors is a man in his 70s with active COVID-19. CDR3s include the opening cysteine and the closing phenylalanine or tryptophan. A D gene is named only where the DNA matches it firmly. Not every row has a clone size; where given, it reads once, few, many or a size class.

CDR3 DNA: TGTGCCAGCAGCCTCGGACTAGCGGGAGGCACAGATACGCAGTATTTT
CDR3 protein: CASSLGLAGGTDTQYF
D gene: TRBD2
clone size: .
V gene: TRBV7-2
J gene: TRBJ2-3

CDR3 DNA: TGTGCCAGCAGTCCGGCCCCTACCGGGACAGGGGGCAAAAAACTGTTTTTT
CDR3 protein: CASSPAPTGTGGKKLFF
D gene: TRBD1
clone size: .
V gene: TRBV28
J gene: TRBJ1-4

CDR3 DNA: TGTGCCGTCTACACGGCCCGGGTGTTTTTT
CDR3 protein: CAVYTARVFF
D gene: .
clone size: .
V gene: TRBV10-3
J gene: TRBJ1-4

CDR3 DNA: TGTGCCAGTAGCGACAGGGTCGATCAGCCCCAGCATTTT
CDR3 protein: CASSDRVDQPQHF
D gene: TRBD1
clone size: .
V gene: TRBV19
J gene: TRBJ1-5

CDR3 DNA: TGCGCCAGCAGCTTGGGGGGGCCAGTTAGCAATCAGCCCCAGCATTTT
CDR3 protein: CASSLGGPVSNQPQHF
D gene: .
clone size: .
V gene: TRBV5-1
J gene: TRBJ1-5

CDR3 DNA: TGTGCCAGTAGTATCGGAAAGGGACAGGGAATGTACGAGCAGTACTTC
CDR3 protein: CASSIGKGQGMYEQYF
D gene: TRBD1
clone size: .
V gene: TRBV19
J gene: TRBJ2-7

CDR3 DNA: TGTGCCAGCAGTTTAAACAGTATCAATCAGCCCCAGCATTTT
CDR3 protein: CASSLNSINQPQHF
D gene: .
clone size: .
V gene: TRBV27
J gene: TRBJ1-5

CDR3 DNA: TGCGCCAGCACCCCCCGGGTGGGGGCTAGCACAGATACGCAGTATTTT
CDR3 protein: CASTPRVGASTDTQYF
D gene: .
clone size: .
V gene: TRBV5-1
J gene: TRBJ2-3

CDR3 DNA: TGCGCCAGCAGCCAAGATCGAGGCCTGGTGGAAAAACTGTTTTTT
CDR3 protein: CASSQDRGLVEKLFF
D gene: .
clone size: .
V gene: TRBV4-3
J gene: TRBJ1-4

CDR3 DNA: TGTGCCAGCAGCCCCTCAAGGGCAGGGTTAAATCGTGATGAGCAGTTCTTC
CDR3 protein: CASSPSRAGLNRDEQFF
D gene: .
clone size: .
V gene: TRBV7-2
J gene: TRBJ2-1

CDR3 DNA: TGTGCCAGCAGCTTATGGCTAGCGGGCACAGATACGCAGTATTTT
CDR3 protein: CASSLWLAGTDTQYF
D gene: TRBD2
clone size: .
V gene: TRBV11-2
J gene: TRBJ2-3

CDR3 DNA: TGCGCCAGCAGCTTGGAACTGCCCGATTCACCCCTCCACTTT
CDR3 protein: CASSLELPDSPLHF
D gene: .
clone size: .
V gene: TRBV5-1
J gene: TRBJ1-6

CDR3 DNA: TGTGCCACCAGTGGCGGCTTTAAGGGGACAGCAGTCGGCAATGAGCAGTTCTTC
CDR3 protein: CATSGGFKGTAVGNEQFF
D gene: TRBD1
clone size: .
V gene: TRBV24-1
J gene: TRBJ2-1

CDR3 DNA: TGTGCCAGCAGCCGGAAAGCGGGGAACACCGGGGAGCTGTTTTTT
CDR3 protein: CASSRKAGNTGELFF
D gene: .
clone size: few
V gene: TRBV3-1/TRBV3-2
J gene: TRBJ2-2

CDR3 DNA: TGTGCCAGCAGTCTTCCCCCCCCGACTTCCTACGAGCAGTACTTC
CDR3 protein: CASSLPPPTSYEQYF
D gene: .
clone size: .
V gene: TRBV5-4
J gene: TRBJ2-7

CDR3 DNA: TGTGCCAGCAGTTCAACAGGGGGCGACGGCTACACCTTC
CDR3 protein: CASSSTGGDGYTF
D gene: TRBD1
clone size: .
V gene: TRBV27
J gene: TRBJ1-2

CDR3 DNA: TGTGCCAGCAGCGTAGCTACTTCAGATACGCAGTATTTT
CDR3 protein: CASSVATSDTQYF
D gene: .
clone size: .
V gene: TRBV9
J gene: TRBJ2-3

CDR3 DNA: TGTGCCAGCAGCGCCGGTCAGGGGTACGGGGAGCTGTTTTTT
CDR3 protein: CASSAGQGYGELFF
D gene: .
clone size: once
V gene: TRBV9
J gene: TRBJ2-2

CDR3 DNA: TGTGCCAGCAGCGTTGGGGCCACAGATACGCAGTATTTT
CDR3 protein: CASSVGATDTQYF
D gene: .
clone size: .
V gene: TRBV3-1/TRBV3-2
J gene: TRBJ2-3

CDR3 DNA: TGTGCCAGCAGCTTAACCCCAGGGGATGGCTACACCTTC
CDR3 protein: CASSLTPGDGYTF
D gene: .
clone size: .
V gene: TRBV7-3
J gene: TRBJ1-2

CDR3 DNA: TGTGCCAGCAGTTTCTCGGGAGGGGGAAACTACGGGCAGTACTTC
CDR3 protein: CASSFSGGGNYGQYF
D gene: TRBD2
clone size: .
V gene: TRBV28
J gene: TRBJ2-7

CDR3 DNA: TGTGCCCACCGAAGGACAGTGAACTATGGCTACACCTTC
CDR3 protein: CAHRRTVNYGYTF
D gene: .
clone size: .
V gene: TRBV28
J gene: TRBJ1-2

CDR3 DNA: TGCGCCAGCAGCGGGGACAGGGATGGCTACACCTTC
CDR3 protein: CASSGDRDGYTF
D gene: TRBD1
clone size: .
V gene: TRBV5-1
J gene: TRBJ1-2

CDR3 DNA: TGCGCCAGCAGCTTGGAGGCAGGGCGGAACACTGAAGCTTTCTTT
CDR3 protein: CASSLEAGRNTEAFF
D gene: .
clone size: once
V gene: TRBV5-1
J gene: TRBJ1-1

CDR3 DNA: TGTGCCAGCAACACCAGGGGGAACATTCAGTACTTC
CDR3 protein: CASNTRGNIQYF
D gene: TRBD1
clone size: .
V gene: TRBV28
J gene: TRBJ2-4

CDR3 DNA: TGTGCCAGCAGCCCTCGATGGGCCACCGTTGAAGCTTTCTTT
CDR3 protein: CASSPRWATVEAFF
D gene: .
clone size: .
V gene: TRBV7-9
J gene: TRBJ1-1

CDR3 DNA: TGTGTCAGCAGTCCGCAGGGACAGGGTGAAGCTTTCTTT
CDR3 protein: CVSSPQGQGEAFF
D gene: TRBD1
clone size: .
V gene: TRBV28
J gene: TRBJ1-1

CDR3 DNA: TGTGCCAGCACCGTGACAGGGGGACGTGGCTACACCTTC
CDR3 protein: CASTVTGGRGYTF
D gene: TRBD1
clone size: .
V gene: TRBV28
J gene: TRBJ1-2

CDR3 DNA: TGTGCCAGCAGTTTGAAGGGAGCGGTCGCAGATACGCAGTATTTT
CDR3 protein: CASSLKGAVADTQYF
D gene: .
clone size: .
V gene: TRBV27
J gene: TRBJ2-3

CDR3 DNA: TGCGCCAGCAGCTTGGTAGGACAGGGGTGGACAGATACGCAGTATTTT
CDR3 protein: CASSLVGQGWTDTQYF
D gene: TRBD1
clone size: .
V gene: TRBV5-1
J gene: TRBJ2-3

CDR3 DNA: TGTGCCAGCAGCCCGACAGGGGATCAGCCCCAGCATTTT
CDR3 protein: CASSPTGDQPQHF
D gene: TRBD1
clone size: large
V gene: TRBV7-9
J gene: TRBJ1-5

CDR3 DNA: TGTGCCAGCAGTCGACTCAGGGGAATATACAATGAGCAGTTCTTC
CDR3 protein: CASSRLRGIYNEQFF
D gene: .
clone size: .
V gene: TRBV28
J gene: TRBJ2-1

CDR3 DNA: TGTGCCAGCAGCCCCGCGGGTTCGAGTACCGGGGAGCTGTTTTTT
CDR3 protein: CASSPAGSSTGELFF
D gene: .
clone size: .
V gene: TRBV7-3
J gene: TRBJ2-2

CDR3 DNA: TGTGCCAGCAGCTTAAGGAGGGGGCCCTACGAGCAGTACTTC
CDR3 protein: CASSLRRGPYEQYF
D gene: .
clone size: .
V gene: TRBV5-8
J gene: TRBJ2-7

CDR3 DNA: TGTGCCACCAGTGACCCGGGGGCCGGGGGGGGCCGGGTGATGGATGAGCAGTTCTTC
CDR3 protein: CATSDPGAGGGRVMDEQFF
D gene: TRBD2
clone size: .
V gene: TRBV24-1
J gene: TRBJ2-1

CDR3 DNA: TGTGCCAGCAGCTTAGTGGGGACTTCTCACGAGCAGTACTTC
CDR3 protein: CASSLVGTSHEQYF
D gene: .
clone size: .
V gene: TRBV7-2
J gene: TRBJ2-7

CDR3 DNA: TGCGCCAGCAGCTTGGAACCGGGGTCCAGGCAGCCCCAGCATTTT
CDR3 protein: CASSLEPGSRQPQHF
D gene: .
clone size: .
V gene: TRBV5-1
J gene: TRBJ1-5

CDR3 DNA: TGTGCCAGCAGCTTAGGGGACAGGGTTTCTGGGGCCAACGTCCTGACTTTC
CDR3 protein: CASSLGDRVSGANVLTF
D gene: TRBD1
clone size: .
V gene: TRBV5-4
J gene: TRBJ2-6

CDR3 DNA: TGCAGCGTTGAAGAGGTGGACTCCTCCTACGAGCAGTACTTC
CDR3 protein: CSVEEVDSSYEQYF
D gene: .
clone size: .
V gene: TRBV29-1
J gene: TRBJ2-7

CDR3 DNA: TGTGCCAGAACGGCAGGCACACCGGGACTAGCGGGAGGGCGGGGGACCCAGTACTTC
CDR3 protein: CARTAGTPGLAGGRGTQYF
D gene: TRBD2
clone size: .
V gene: TRBV5-3
J gene: TRBJ2-5

CDR3 DNA: TGTGCCAGCGGGTACAGGGCAGGTTGGGAGCAGTACTTC
CDR3 protein: CASGYRAGWEQYF
D gene: .
clone size: .
V gene: TRBV27
J gene: TRBJ2-7

CDR3 DNA: TGTGCCAGCTCACCACCTGAATCCGGACAGGGAGACACTGAAGCTTTCTTT
CDR3 protein: CASSPPESGQGDTEAFF
D gene: TRBD1
clone size: .
V gene: TRBV18
J gene: TRBJ1-1

CDR3 DNA: TGCGCCAGCAGCCAAGAACCGGGAGGGGCCTCTACCATTCAGTACTTC
CDR3 protein: CASSQEPGGASTIQYF
D gene: TRBD2
clone size: .
V gene: TRBV4-1
J gene: TRBJ2-4

CDR3 DNA: TGTGCCAGCAGTCCTCGCCAGGGGCCCTACGAGCAGTACTTC
CDR3 protein: CASSPRQGPYEQYF
D gene: .
clone size: once
V gene: TRBV27
J gene: TRBJ2-7

CDR3 DNA: TGCAGCGTTGAAGGGGGGACAGGGACTTACGAGCAGTACTTC
CDR3 protein: CSVEGGTGTYEQYF
D gene: TRBD1
clone size: .
V gene: TRBV29-1
J gene: TRBJ2-7

CDR3 DNA: TGTGCCAGCAGCCAAAGCCCCCCTTCCGCTCAGGGTTGGAGAACAGATACGCAGTATTTT
CDR3 protein: CASSQSPPSAQGWRTDTQYF
D gene: .
clone size: .
V gene: TRBV3-1/TRBV3-2
J gene: TRBJ2-3

CDR3 DNA: TGCGCCAGCAGCCCAAAGAGGGCCCCAACAGACACTGAAGCTTTCTTT
CDR3 protein: CASSPKRAPTDTEAFF
D gene: .
clone size: once
V gene: TRBV4-3
J gene: TRBJ1-1

CDR3 DNA: TGTGCCTGGAGCTCCACGGGGGTTTGGGGCAAAAACATTCAGTACTTC
CDR3 protein: CAWSSTGVWGKNIQYF
D gene: .
clone size: .
V gene: TRBV30
J gene: TRBJ2-4

CDR3 DNA: TGCAGTGCTAGTCCAGGGGTCAGCACTGAAGCTTTCTTT
CDR3 protein: CSASPGVSTEAFF
D gene: .
clone size: .
V gene: TRBV20-1
J gene: TRBJ1-1

CDR3 DNA: TGTGCCAGCAGCCCACGGACTAGCGGGAGGGCAGATACGCAGTATTTT
CDR3 protein: CASSPRTSGRADTQYF
D gene: TRBD2
clone size: .
V gene: TRBV5-6
J gene: TRBJ2-3

CDR3 DNA: TGTGCCAGCAGCCAGGATACCCCAGGGAGGTTTAACACCGGGGAGCTGTTTTTT
CDR3 protein: CASSQDTPGRFNTGELFF
D gene: .
clone size: .
V gene: TRBV4-2
J gene: TRBJ2-2

CDR3 DNA: TGCGCCAGCAGTGACTACGGGACACCCGGGACCTACGAGCAGTACTTC
CDR3 protein: CASSDYGTPGTYEQYF
D gene: .
clone size: .
V gene: TRBV10-1
J gene: TRBJ2-7

CDR3 DNA: TGTGCCAGCAGCTTGGGGCAGCAAGAGACCCAGTACTTC
CDR3 protein: CASSLGQQETQYF
D gene: .
clone size: .
V gene: TRBV5-5
J gene: TRBJ2-5

CDR3 DNA: TGTGCCAGCAGCACCAGACAGGACCCCACAGATACGCAGTATTTT
CDR3 protein: CASSTRQDPTDTQYF
D gene: .
clone size: .
V gene: TRBV5-4
J gene: TRBJ2-3

CDR3 DNA: TGTGCCAGCAGCCCTTCCGGGACTCATAACACTGAAGCTTTCTTT
CDR3 protein: CASSPSGTHNTEAFF
D gene: .
clone size: .
V gene: TRBV7-9
J gene: TRBJ1-1

CDR3 DNA: TGTGCCACCAGTGATTTCGATGACAGGCAGACCCAGTACTTC
CDR3 protein: CATSDFDDRQTQYF
D gene: .
clone size: .
V gene: TRBV24-1
J gene: TRBJ2-5

CDR3 DNA: TGTGCCAGCTCACCCCAAGGAGAGATGAACACTGAAGCTTTCTTT
CDR3 protein: CASSPQGEMNTEAFF
D gene: .
clone size: .
V gene: TRBV18
J gene: TRBJ1-1